A single sample gave rise to the 27 T cell receptor beta chains below, sequenced in a study of response to subunit inactivated influenza vaccine. In TCRdb, the RT-PCR reads were re-called with MiXCR into one record per CDR3 protein. The sample holds hundreds of thousands of distinct CDR3 sequences, under 20% seen once. The sample consisted of PBMCs from blood, taken 5 to 6 days after vaccination. All receptors derive from a man aged 50-60 years who received an inactivated influenza vaccine.

This clonotype has a handful of counts. V and J are TRBV28 and TRBJ2-7; 12 bases fit TRBD2. The CDR3 length is 16 residues. Germline V gives CDR1 MDHEN, CDR2 SYDVKM. The trim removed 5 bases at V and 3 bases at J, leaving 8 bases unmatched. In nucleotides, the CDR3 is TGTGCCAGCAGTGGACTAGCGGGACAATCCAACTACGAGCAGTACTTC. This translates into CASSGLAGQSNYEQYF.

This clonotype appeared many times. The chain joins TRBV6-5 to TRBJ2-7; TRBD1 agrees at 7 bases. With V trimmed by 0 bases and J by 3 bases, 14 bases remained unmatched. The CDR3 sequence is 18 residues long. Germline assignment: CDR1 MNHEY and CDR2 SVGAGI. The CDR3 DNA reads as TGTGCCAGCAGTTACTCGAAACATTCAGCAGGGGGAAACTACGAGCAGTACTTC. Its translation: CASSYSKHSAGGNYEQYF.

This clonotype appeared many times. The rearrangement joins TRBV6-1 to TRBJ2-1; TRBD2 matches at 8 bases. This CDR3 is built from 15 residues. Germline assignment: CDR1 MNHNS and CDR2 SASEGT. V lost 4 bases, J lost 0 bases, and 2 bases stayed unmatched. The CDR3 reads CASSGTSGSYNEQFF. The CDR3, as DNA: TGTGCCAGCAGTGGCACTAGCGGCTCCTACAATGAGCAGTTCTTC.

This clonotype was seen a few times. This chain links TRBV15 with TRBJ2-1, with D unclear. Trimming pared 6 bases from V and 6 bases from J, leaving 15 bases between. Germline CDR1 and CDR2: LNHNV and YYDKDF (reference sequence). The CDR3 is 14 amino acids. CDR3 amino acids: CATSGPLRPNEQFF. The CDR3, as DNA: TGTGCCACCAGTGGTCCCCTCAGGCCCAATGAGCAGTTCTTC.

This clonotype has just a few counts. The V gene is TRBV5-1, the J gene TRBJ1-6; D perhaps matches TRBD1 (5 bases). The CDR3 spans 16 residues. Trimming took off 4 bases at V and 6 bases at J, with 17 bases between the two ends. The germline CDR1 and CDR2 sequences are SGHRS and YFSETQ. Here the CDR3 reads CASSDTGVWGNSPLHF. The CDR3 DNA sequence: TGCGCCAGCAGCGATACAGGAGTATGGGGTAATTCACCCCTCCACTTT.

The chain combines TRBV7-2 with TRBJ2-1, with a possible D match to TRBD2 (5 bases). The CDR3 has 15 residues. Per germline, CDR1 SGHTA and CDR2 FQGNSA. The germline V and J ends were trimmed by 4 bases and 0 bases, with 10 bases remaining between them. Written as DNA, the CDR3 is TGTGCCAGCAGCTCAAGCGGAGCCTCCTACAATGAGCAGTTCTTC. The encoded protein is CASSSSGASYNEQFF.

This clonotype was counted a few times. The chain joins TRBV6-2 or TRBV6-3 to TRBJ2-5; no definite D call. Trimming left V 5 bases short and J 5 bases short, with 9 bases between. This CDR3 is 12 amino acids long. Per the germline V gene, CDR1 is MNHEY and CDR2 is SVGEGT. The DNA for the CDR3 is TGTGCCAGCAGTCGGGTGAGGGAGACCCAGTACTTC. Amino acids: CASSRVRETQYF.

This chain's CDR3 is CASSTDSGQYF. The CDR3 region has the DNA TGTGCCAGCAGCACGGACAGCGGGCAGTACTTC. This chain links TRBV11-1 with TRBJ2-7, with D possibly being TRBD1 (6 bases). CDR1 and CDR2 (germline): SGHAT, FQDESV (reference sequence). The germline V and J ends were trimmed by 5 bases and 9 bases, with 11 bases remaining between them. The CDR3 extends over 11 amino acids.

Only a few counts were recorded for this clonotype. The chain recombines TRBV4-1 with TRBJ2-1; 9 bases line up with TRBD2. V trimming: 0 bases; J trimming: 5 bases; junction bases outside the gene matches: 11. Germline CDR1 is MGHRA and CDR2 is YSYEKL. This CDR3 comprises 18 residues. Here the CDR3 reads CASSQDNGGLAGNNEQFF. DNA of the CDR3: TGCGCCAGCAGCCAAGATAATGGGGGTCTAGCGGGAAACAATGAGCAGTTCTTC.

This clonotype has a handful of counts. V and J are TRBV4-3 and TRBJ1-5; a weak D match, TRBD1 (6 bases). The germline gives CDR1 LGHNA, CDR2 YSLEER. The ends were cut back, 0 bases at V and 0 bases at J, with 15 bases in the middle. The CDR3 has 18 residues. CDR3 region: CASSQEVRDTHSNQPQHF. CDR3 nucleotide sequence: TGCGCCAGCAGCCAAGAGGTCCGGGACACCCATAGCAATCAGCCCCAGCATTTT.

This clonotype was found a few times. The chain is built from TRBV20-1 and TRBJ2-2; 9 bases are shared with TRBD1. The trim removed 3 bases at V and 5 bases at J, leaving 10 bases unmatched. CDR3 length: 16 residues. Germline V gene data show CDR1 as DFQATT and CDR2 as SNEGSKA (reference sequence). DNA of the CDR3: TGCAGTGCTAGTGGGACAGGGTTTGTTGTAACCGGGGAGCTGTTTTTT. Translation: CSASGTGFVVTGELFF.

This sequence joins TRBV6-5 and TRBJ1-4, with D hard to call. Germline lookup yields CDR1 MNHEY and CDR2 SVGAGI. V was pared by 0 bases and J by 8 bases, with 10 bases between. The CDR3 length is 14 residues. This chain's CDR3 is CASSYSFGGEKLFF. CDR3 coding DNA: TGTGCCAGCAGTTACTCGTTCGGTGGAGAAAAACTGTTTTTT.

V and J are TRBV20-1 and TRBJ2-3, with 7 bases that match TRBD1. Germline V gives CDR1 DFQATT, CDR2 SNEGSKA (reference sequence). CDR3 length equals 14 residues. J gave up 2 bases and V 5 bases, and 7 bases lay outside the gene matches. CDR3 nucleotides: TGCAGTGCTGCCGGGACAGACTCCACAGATACGCAGTATTTT. Translated: CSAAGTDSTDTQYF.

The rearrangement uses TRBV20-1 and TRBJ2-6, with TRBD2 matching 14 bases. V was clipped by 6 bases and J by 1 base; unmatched bases: 8. This CDR3 region has 18 residues. Germline V gives CDR1 DFQATT, CDR2 SNEGSKA (reference sequence). In DNA, the CDR3 is TGCAGTGCAGCCGAGGGGACTAGCGGGGGTTCTGGGGCCAACGTCCTGACTTTC. Its translation: CSAAEGTSGGSGANVLTF.

A few counts support this clonotype. The chain joins TRBV29-1 to TRBJ2-2, with 9 bases lining up with TRBD2. The CDR3 totals 14 residues. Germline CDR1 is SQVTM and CDR2 is ANQGSEA. V lost 3 bases to trimming and J lost 5 bases; unmatched junction nucleotides: 4. The CDR3 DNA follows: TGCAGCGTTGAGTTTGCGGGAGGGACCGGGGAGCTGTTTTTT. The encoded protein is CSVEFAGGTGELFF.

This clonotype was seen a handful of times. The genes are TRBV20-1 and TRBJ1-2, with D unresolved. CDR3 length: 12 amino acids. Germline CDR1 DFQATT, CDR2 SNEGSKA (reference sequence). V was clipped by 6 bases and J by 2 bases, with 10 bases between them. CDR3 bases: TGCAGTGCCAGACGGATGAACTATGGCTACACCTTC. Translating it yields CSARRMNYGYTF.

The chain combines TRBV28 with TRBJ1-2; D may be TRBD1 (5 bases). The germline V gene has CDR1 MDHEN and CDR2 SYDVKM. This CDR3 has 13 residues. Trimming left V 3 bases short and J 8 bases short, with 13 bases between. CDR3 residues: CASSLGLGTGYTF. Here the CDR3 DNA reads TGTGCCAGCAGTTTGGGGTTGGGGACGGGCTACACCTTC.

The chain links TRBV11-2 to TRBJ2-3; 8 nucleotides match TRBD2. CDR1 and CDR2 (germline): SGHAT, FQNNGV. This CDR3 is 15 amino acids long. V dropped 6 bases and J dropped 2; count of bases not matched to a gene: 7. This CDR3 reads CASRDAGGLTDTQYF. The CDR3 nucleotides read TGTGCCAGCAGGGATGCGGGGGGCCTCACAGATACGCAGTATTTT.

In its sample, this clonotype was seen a few times. J is TRBJ2-5 and V is TRBV20-1, with TRBD1 matching over 9 bases. The CDR3 length is 14 residues. The germline V gene encodes CDR1 DFQATT and CDR2 SNEGSKA (reference sequence). J gave up 4 bases and V 1 base, and 4 bases lay outside the gene matches. In DNA form, the CDR3 reads TGCAGTGCTAGAGGGACAGGGGCGTTAGAGACCCAGTACTTC. Protein: CSARGTGALETQYF.

V and J are TRBV6-1 and TRBJ1-2; maybe TRBD1 (6 bases). The V gene's germline CDR1 is MNHNS and CDR2 SASEGT. This CDR3 region has 14 residues. V lost 6 bases and J lost 7, with 18 bases in between. CDR3 sequence (DNA): TGTGCCAGCAGCTGGGGAGGGGGACGGAGTGGCTACACCTTC. The encoded protein is CASSWGGGRSGYTF.

The chain is built from TRBV7-9 and TRBJ2-6; D gene ambiguous. The germline V gene encodes CDR1 SEHNR and CDR2 FQNEAQ (reference sequence). Trimming stripped 5 bases from V and 2 bases from J, with 13 bases between. The CDR3 is 16 residues long. Here the CDR3 DNA reads TGTGCCAGCAGCCCTTATATGATTGCTGGGGCCAACGTCCTGACTTTC. It yields the protein CASSPYMIAGANVLTF.

This sequence joins TRBV4-1 and TRBJ2-5, with D unresolved. The CDR3 extends over 15 amino acids. The V end lost 1 base, the J end lost 1 base, and 10 bases lay between the germline ends. Germline V gives CDR1 MGHRA, CDR2 YSYEKL. This CDR3 is CASSQGATAQETQYF. Here the CDR3 DNA reads TGCGCCAGCAGCCAAGGGGCTACAGCCCAAGAGACCCAGTACTTC.

This rearrangement joins TRBV4-3 to TRBJ2-3, with D perhaps matching TRBD2 (5 bases). Germline loops: CDR1 LGHNA, CDR2 YSLEER. Deletions cut 3 bases from V and 1 base from J, with 11 bases between. The CDR3 extends over 15 amino acids. In DNA form, the CDR3 reads TGCGCCAGCAGCCAGATACTAGGAGGCACAGATACGCAGTATTTT. Protein sequence: CASSQILGGTDTQYF.

This clonotype showed up just a few times. This chain's CDR3 is CATSDLQFSGGTDTQYF. DNA for the CDR3: TGTGCCACCAGTGATTTGCAGTTTAGCGGGGGCACAGATACGCAGTATTTT. The chain employs TRBV24-1 and TRBJ2-3; 8 bases line up with TRBD2. The V and J ends lost 0 bases and 1 base, in that order; junction bases with no gene match: 5. The CDR3 loop spans 17 amino acids. Germline V gene data show CDR1 as KGHDR and CDR2 as SFDVKD.

This clonotype was seen a few times. This chain uses TRBV4-3 with TRBJ1-6; D ambiguous. CDR1 and CDR2 (germline): LGHNA, YSLEER. This CDR3 region has 15 residues. Trimming took 1 base from V and 8 from J, leaving 12 bases between them. The CDR3 protein is CASSQGVSVDSPLHF. CDR3 bases: TGCGCCAGCAGCCAAGGTGTGTCTGTGGATTCACCCCTCCACTTT.

The chain joins TRBV11-2 to TRBJ2-2, with 10 bases identical to TRBD2. V shed 3 bases and J 3 bases; nucleotides not matched to a gene: 4. Germline V gives CDR1 SGHAT, CDR2 FQNNGV. This CDR3 has 16 residues. Written as DNA, the CDR3 is TGTGCCAGCAGCTTCCTAGCGGGGGATGACACCGGGGAGCTGTTTTTT. This sequence encodes CASSFLAGDDTGELFF.

V gene TRBV2 combines with J gene TRBJ2-1, with D possibly matching TRBD1 (5 bases). Germline-derived CDR1 and CDR2 are SNHLY and FYNNEI. The CDR3 has 13 residues. Trimming took 3 bases from V and 8 from J, leaving 11 bases between them. The CDR3: CASSEGHVHEQFF. The DNA of the CDR3 is TGTGCCAGCAGTGAGGGGCACGTCCATGAGCAGTTCTTC.